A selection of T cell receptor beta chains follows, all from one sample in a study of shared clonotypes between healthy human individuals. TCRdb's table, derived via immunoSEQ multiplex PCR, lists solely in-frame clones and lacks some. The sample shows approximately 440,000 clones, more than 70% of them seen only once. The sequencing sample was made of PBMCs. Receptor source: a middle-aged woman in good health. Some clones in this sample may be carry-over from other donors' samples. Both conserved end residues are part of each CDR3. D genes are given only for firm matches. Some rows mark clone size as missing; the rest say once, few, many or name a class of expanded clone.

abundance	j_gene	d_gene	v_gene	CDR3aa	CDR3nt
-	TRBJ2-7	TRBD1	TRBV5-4	CASSLDRGQTYEQYF	TGTGCCAGCAGCCTCGATCGGGGACAGACCTACGAGCAGTACTTC
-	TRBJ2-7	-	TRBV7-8	CASSLRGRGYEQYF	TGTGCCAGCAGCTTACGAGGCAGGGGATACGAGCAGTACTTC
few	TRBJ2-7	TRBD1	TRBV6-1	CATPRDRGTHEQYF	TGTGCCACCCCCCGGGACAGGGGAACCCACGAGCAGTACTTC
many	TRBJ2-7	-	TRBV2	CASGGGPSYEQYF	TGTGCCAGTGGCGGAGGCCCATCCTACGAGCAGTACTTC
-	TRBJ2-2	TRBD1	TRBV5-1	CASSLVQGVIGELFF	TGCGCCAGCAGCTTGGTCCAGGGGGTTATCGGGGAGCTGTTTTTT
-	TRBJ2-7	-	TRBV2	CASNDGFSYEQYF	TGTGCCAGCAATGACGGATTTTCCTACGAGCAGTACTTC
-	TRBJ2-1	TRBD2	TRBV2	CASKERESYNEQFF	TGTGCCAGCAAGGAGCGGGAGTCCTACAATGAGCAGTTCTTC
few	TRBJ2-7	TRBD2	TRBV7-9	CASSSGLAGGRSYEQYF	TGTGCCAGCAGCTCCGGACTAGCGGGAGGCCGCTCCTACGAGCAGTACTTC
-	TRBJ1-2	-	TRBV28	CASSFGGGYGYTF	TGTGCCAGCAGTTTTGGTGGTGGGTATGGCTACACCTTC
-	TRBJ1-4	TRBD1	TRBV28	CASSARQGVTEKLFF	TGTGCCAGCAGTGCCCGACAGGGTGTGACTGAAAAACTGTTTTTT
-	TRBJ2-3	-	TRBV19	CASSTGARTDTQYF	TGTGCCAGTAGTACCGGCGCTCGCACAGATACGCAGTATTTT
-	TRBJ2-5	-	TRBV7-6	CASSLGTTQETQYF	TGTGCCAGCAGCTTAGGGACTACCCAAGAGACCCAGTACTTC
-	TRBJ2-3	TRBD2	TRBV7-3	CASSQSGRYTDTQYF	TGTGCCAGCAGTCAAAGCGGGAGGTACACAGATACGCAGTATTTT
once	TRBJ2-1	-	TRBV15	CATSREVLSDEQFF	TGTGCCACCAGCAGAGAGGTGCTTTCGGATGAGCAGTTCTTC
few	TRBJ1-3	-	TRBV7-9	CASSFAGVSGNTIYF	TGTGCCAGCAGCTTTGCAGGGGTTTCTGGAAACACCATATATTTT
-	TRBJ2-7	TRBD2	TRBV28	CASSPPGQGGTSGTYEQYF	TGTGCCAGCAGTCCTCCGGGGCAGGGGGGAACTAGCGGGACCTACGAGCAGTACTTC
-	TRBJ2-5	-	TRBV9	CASSTRGVGEQYF	TGTGCCAGCAGCACCCGAGGGGTGGGGGAGCAGTACTTC
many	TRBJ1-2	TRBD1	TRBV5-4	CASSAGTVYGYTF	TGTGCCAGCAGCGCCGGGACAGTCTATGGCTACACCTTC
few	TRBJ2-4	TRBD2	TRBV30	CAWVPPGTSGSEGNIQYF	TGTGCCTGGGTCCCTCCCGGGACTAGCGGGAGTGAGGGAAACATTCAGTACTTC
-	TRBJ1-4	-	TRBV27	CASSYRRDEKLFF	TGTGCCAGCAGTTATCGGCGGGATGAAAAACTGTTTTTT
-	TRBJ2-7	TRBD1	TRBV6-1	CASIRTGSYEQYF	TGTGCCAGCATTCGGACAGGCTCCTACGAGCAGTACTTC
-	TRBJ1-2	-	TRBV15	CATSRGTASYGYTF	TGTGCCACCAGCAGAGGTACAGCTAGCTATGGCTACACCTTC
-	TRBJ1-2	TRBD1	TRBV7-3	CASSTGQGDYGYTF	TGTGCCAGCAGCACAGGACAGGGGGACTATGGCTACACCTTC
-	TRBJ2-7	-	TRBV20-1	CSARYGGEQYF	TGCAGTGCTAGATACGGGGGCGAGCAGTACTTC
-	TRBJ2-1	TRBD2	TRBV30	CARASSGLYNEQFF	TGTGCCCGCGCTTCTAGCGGACTCTACAATGAGCAGTTCTTC
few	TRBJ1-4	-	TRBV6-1	CASSGGRYRNEKLFF	TGTGCCAGCAGTGGGGGTCGGTACCGTAATGAAAAACTGTTTTTT
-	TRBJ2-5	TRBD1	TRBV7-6	CASSLAGGAGSKTQYF	TGTGCCAGCAGCTTAGCAGGGGGCGCGGGTAGTAAGACCCAGTACTTC
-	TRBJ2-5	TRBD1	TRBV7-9	CASSLVGQRKETQYF	TGTGCCAGCAGCTTAGTGGGACAGAGGAAAGAGACCCAGTACTTC
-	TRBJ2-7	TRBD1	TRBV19	CASSKKGAEQYF	TGTGCCAGTAGTAAGAAGGGGGCCGAGCAGTACTTC
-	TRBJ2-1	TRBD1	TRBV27	CASSLSRQGANNEQFF	TGTGCCAGCAGTTTATCGAGACAGGGGGCGAACAATGAGCAGTTCTTC
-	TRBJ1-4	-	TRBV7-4	CASSTGQISEKLFF	TGTGCCAGCAGCACTGGACAGATCAGTGAAAAACTGTTTTTT